This T cell receptor (beta chain) was recorded in a study of T cell repertoires in cytomegalovirus infection. Study summary: Well-studied HLA-B-restricted CMV epitopes were used in the study alongside recently identified HLA-C-restricted ones. CMV infection and matching HLA type were both indicated by public TCR beta signatures.

Comment on this clonotype: Its antigen is still unknown.

The CDR3 is 16 amino acids. The V end lost 6 bases, the J end lost 5 bases, and 19 bases lay between the germline ends. Per the germline V gene, CDR1 is MNHNS and CDR2 is SASEGT. General observations from the study: Frequencies of public TCR beta families were cumulated, and this identified carriers of CMV plus the relevant HLA. HLA-C-restricted CMV-specific TCR beta clonotypes prevailed in the ex vivo response.

TCRdb ran MiXCR on the reads and lists one entry per CDR3 protein. The data show under 300,000 distinct CDR3 sequences, roughly a fifth seen once. The clonotype originates from a human donor in good health (CMV status not recorded). Some clones in this sample may be carry-over from other donors' samples. The sequencing used cultured PBMCs, collected from culture after CMV antigen stimulation. This sequence joins TRBV6-1 and TRBJ1-4, with D possibly matching TRBD1 (5 bases). CDR3 bases: TGTGCCAGCAGCCCAAGACCCGGGGCTTTCAATGAAAAACTGTTTTTT. It encodes CASSPRPGAFNEKLFF.